The rows below give T cell receptor beta chains drawn from one sample of a study of T cells after yellow fever vaccination. Using its own MiXCR run on the 5' RACE reads, TCRdb lists one record per CDR3 protein. The data show about 330,000 distinct CDR3 sequences, with 4.1% seen just once and around 23% held by the top ten. Sequenced material: PBMCs, taken 5 days after the yellow fever booster vaccination. These receptors came from a man aged 18 to 29 who received the YFV17D yellow fever vaccine. Both conserved end residues are part of each CDR3. Each record gives: J gene, CDR3 length, D gene, clone size, V gene, CDR3 protein, CDR3 DNA. The D gene is left open where the match is weak. Not all rows give a size; the values are once, few, many and, for expanded clones, a class.

>TRBJ2-3|15|NA|many|TRBV5-1
CASSLRLRGTDTQYF
TGCGCCAGCAGCTTGAGGCTTCGGGGCACAGATACGCAGTATTTT
>TRBJ1-4|14|NA|many|TRBV5-1
CASSLEVQNEKLFF
TGCGCCAGCAGCTTGGAGGTCCAAAATGAAAAACTGTTTTTT
>TRBJ2-1|16|NA|many|TRBV5-5
CASSLGSGRSYNEQFF
TGTGCCAGCAGCTTGGGGTCAGGGCGCTCCTACAATGAGCAGTTCTTC
>TRBJ2-1|14|NA|many|TRBV20-1
CSASVSAEPNEQFF
TGCAGTGCTAGTGTAAGTGCGGAACCCAATGAGCAGTTCTTC
>TRBJ1-4|13|TRBD1|few|TRBV29-1
CSVVGGGNGKLFF
TGCAGCGTTGTAGGGGGCGGAAATGGAAAACTGTTTTTT
>TRBJ2-3|15|NA|NA|TRBV19
CASSIRQISTDTQYF
TGTGCCAGTAGTATTCGACAGATTAGCACAGATACGCAGTATTTT
>TRBJ2-3|15|TRBD2|NA|TRBV2
CASSETSGSTDTQYF
TGTGCCAGCAGCGAAACTAGCGGCAGCACAGATACGCAGTATTTT
>TRBJ1-6|15|TRBD1|few|TRBV12-3/TRBV12-4
CASTPGQGLTSPLHF
TGTGCCAGCACCCCGGGACAGGGGTTGACTTCACCCCTCCACTTT
>TRBJ1-1|15|NA|NA|TRBV9
CASSVVVGFGTEAFF
TGTGCCAGCAGCGTAGTTGTGGGGTTCGGCACTGAAGCTTTCTTT
>TRBJ2-5|15|TRBD1|few|TRBV29-1
CSVDSGGETTETQYF
TGCAGCGTTGATTCAGGGGGTGAGACTACGGAGACCCAGTACTTC
>TRBJ2-1|14|TRBD2|many|TRBV5-1
CASSSGGLGNEQFF
TGCGCCAGCAGCAGCGGGGGGCTAGGCAATGAGCAGTTCTTC
>TRBJ2-5|12|NA|NA|TRBV10-3
CAISDRVQTQYF
TGTGCCATCAGTGACAGGGTTCAGACCCAGTACTTC
>TRBJ2-3|16|TRBD1|many|TRBV5-6
CASSLGRTGAADTQYF
TGTGCCAGCAGCCTTGGGAGGACAGGGGCTGCAGATACGCAGTATTTT
>TRBJ2-4|16|TRBD2|NA|TRBV6-1
CASSRGTTRGRDIQYF
TGTGCCAGCAGCCGGGGGACTACTCGAGGAAGGGACATTCAGTACTTC